This T cell receptor (beta chain) appears in the sequencing data of a study of T cell repertoires in cytomegalovirus infection. The germline V gene encodes CDR1 SGHTA and CDR2 FQGTGA. The CDR3 consists of 16 residues. TCRdb reprocessed the reads with MiXCR, giving one entry per CDR3 protein. Of approximately 400,000 distinct CDR3 sequences in the sample, approximately 32% were seen once. Overall study findings and caveats: Clonotypes of TCR beta that were HLA-C-restricted and CMV-specific dominated the ex vivo response.

Of note for this clonotype: The antigen remains unidentified. Given a much more abundant clone one base away, this may be a read error.

The clonotype comes from a human donor in good health (CMV status not recorded). Some clones in this sample may be carry-over from other donors' samples. This chain links TRBV7-3 with TRBJ2-2, with D tentatively TRBD2 (5 bases). The sample was PBMCs. In DNA form, the CDR3 reads TGTGCCAGCAGCTTAATTGCGTTCGCGAACACCGGGGATCTGTTTTTT. Protein product: CASSLIAFANTGDLFF.